These 3 T cell receptor beta chains came from one sample sequenced in a study of T-cell reconstitution after alpha-beta-depleted transplantation in children. This sample's TCRbeta library carried unique molecular identifier barcodes. MiXCR, run by TCRdb on the PCR reads, gives a single entry per CDR3 protein. The sample has about 360,000 distinct CDR3 sequences, 13% seen once. Sample: PBMCs, taken from the stem cell graft. The receptors stem from a human donor who donated a stem cell graft to a child with Fanconi anemia.

This clonotype was counted ten times or more. V and J are TRBV29-1 and TRBJ1-2; D gene unclear. V lost 1 base to trimming and J lost 5 bases, with 14 bases between them. CDR3 size: 14 residues. Germline V lookup: CDR1 SQVTM, CDR2 ANQGSEA. CDR3 nucleotides: TGCAGCGTTGAAGCCCCCGGTATCCCATATGGCTACACCTTC. Protein: CSVEAPGIPYGYTF.

The V gene is TRBV7-9, the J gene TRBJ2-7; D not certain. CDR1 and CDR2 (germline): SEHNR, FQNEAQ (reference sequence). Trimming left V 4 bases short and J 4 bases short, with 8 bases between. The CDR3 has 12 amino acids. CDR3 amino acids: CASSSLGYEQYF. CDR3 coding DNA: TGTGCCAGCAGCTCCCTCGGGTACGAGCAGTACTTC.

This clonotype was detected ten times or more. This chain links TRBV29-1 with TRBJ2-7; 7 nucleotides agree with TRBD1. The V gene's germline CDR1 is SQVTM and CDR2 ANQGSEA. There are 13 residues in the CDR3. The J segment lost 0 bases and the V segment lost 7 bases, leaving 6 bases of the junction unmatched. CDR3 sequence: CSARTGSSYEQYF. CDR3 coding DNA: TGCAGCGCTAGGACAGGTTCCTCCTACGAGCAGTACTTC.